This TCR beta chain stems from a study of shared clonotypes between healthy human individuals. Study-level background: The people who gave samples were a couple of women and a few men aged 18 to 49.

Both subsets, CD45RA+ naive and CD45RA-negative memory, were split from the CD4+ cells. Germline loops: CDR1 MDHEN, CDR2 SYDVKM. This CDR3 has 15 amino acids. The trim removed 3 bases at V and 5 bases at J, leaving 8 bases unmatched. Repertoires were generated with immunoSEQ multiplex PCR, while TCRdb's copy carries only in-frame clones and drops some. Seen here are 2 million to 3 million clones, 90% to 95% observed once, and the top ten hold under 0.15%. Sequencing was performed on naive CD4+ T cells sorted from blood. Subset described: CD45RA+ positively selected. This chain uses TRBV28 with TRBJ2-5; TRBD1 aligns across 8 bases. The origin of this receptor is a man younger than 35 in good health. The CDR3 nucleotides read TGTGCCAGCAGTTTCACCGGACAGGGATGGGAGACCCAGTACTTC. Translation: CASSFTGQGWETQYF.